These T cell receptor beta chains were read from a single sample in a study of PD-1 blockade in classical Hodgkin lymphoma. TCRdb keeps only in-frame clones here, not all; method: immunoSEQ multiplex PCR. The sample lists about 24,000 clones; around 86% were seen once. This specimen consisted of peripheral blood mononuclear cells (PBMCs), obtained before the second cycle of nivolumab. These TCRs come from a human donor with classical Hodgkin lymphoma. Each CDR3 is given with its conserved first and last residue. The D gene is left open where the match is weak. Size tells how often a clone was seen (once, few, many) or the class of an expanded clone, and some rows leave it out.

V	size	D	J	CDR3
TRBV28	NA	TRBD1	TRBJ1-5	CASGHRDRVIQPQHF
TRBV4-1	NA	NA	TRBJ1-1	CASSRSQEMNTEAFF
TRBV6-1	NA	NA	TRBJ2-7	CASSEARYEQYF
TRBV19	NA	NA	TRBJ1-2	CASSIPRDSAAYGYTF
TRBV6-5	NA	NA	TRBJ2-3	CASSYGGGTYTDTQYF
TRBV27	NA	NA	TRBJ2-7	CASRLNRDWDEQYF
TRBV5-1	NA	NA	TRBJ1-1	CASRWDPMSNTEAFF
TRBV2	NA	NA	TRBJ2-3	CASSDRAVSTDTQYF
TRBV10-3	NA	TRBD1	TRBJ2-1	CAISGDIGTGYNEQFF
TRBV19	NA	TRBD2	TRBJ2-5	CASSITLSGGRAAQYF
TRBV5-4	NA	NA	TRBJ1-2	CASSLGGGNYGYTF
TRBV7-2	NA	TRBD2	TRBJ2-1	CASSFQRGGKNEQFF
TRBV9	NA	NA	TRBJ2-1	CASSVGPNEQFF
TRBV29-1	medium-sized	NA	TRBJ1-1	CSVTVPMNTEAFF
TRBV7-2	NA	TRBD1	TRBJ2-2	CASSLGGTGGTGELFF
TRBV2	NA	NA	TRBJ2-1	CASQRPVGDEQFF
TRBV5-6	once	NA	TRBJ2-1	CASSLVWGSYNEQFF
TRBV6-1	NA	NA	TRBJ1-2	CASSEVDRRGYTF
TRBV5-1	NA	TRBD2	TRBJ2-7	CASSLGSGGTQYEQYF
TRBV6-6	NA	NA	TRBJ2-7	CASSYGPDIVYEQYF
TRBV9	NA	TRBD2	TRBJ2-5	CASSVAGGALAETQYF
TRBV19	NA	NA	TRBJ2-5	CASSFSQGPQETQYF
TRBV2	once	NA	TRBJ1-6	CARGPDPNSYNSPLHF
TRBV23-1	NA	NA	TRBJ2-5	CASSQSSNGTKETQYF
TRBV27	NA	TRBD1	TRBJ1-2	CASSLLAGGGTYGYTF
TRBV27	NA	TRBD2	TRBJ2-7	CASSPGLAGGIAYEQYF
TRBV10-1	NA	NA	TRBJ1-3	CASSVSSGNTIYF
TRBV7-9	NA	TRBD2	TRBJ2-1	CASSLPIAGLDEQFF
TRBV15	NA	TRBD2	TRBJ2-3	CATSRDQGAGTTLYTQYF
TRBV30	NA	TRBD1	TRBJ1-6	CAWNRGGTGANNSPLHF
TRBV6-1	few	TRBD2	TRBJ2-7	CASSDPSGGAGAYEQYF